Here is one T cell receptor (beta chain) with its context. This specimen belongs to a study of blood T cell repertoires in COVID-19. Across the study: The cDNA or gDNA used as material had been derived from T cells, B-cell-depleted T cells, or PBMCs.

Clones were read by immunoSEQ multiplex PCR, and TCRdb kept only the in-frame ones, dropping some. There are around 380,000 clones in the sample; 81% occur only once, and more than 0.95% lies in the top ten. The CDR3 is 15 amino acids. Germline V gives CDR1 SNHLY, CDR2 FYNNEI. The V gene end was trimmed by 5 bases and the J gene end by 5 bases; junction bases not matched to a gene: 10. Sequencing input: peripheral blood. The rearrangement joins TRBV2 to TRBJ2-5, with 8 bases lining up with TRBD1. This receptor was identified in a human donor with acute or convalescent COVID-19. The donor label of this sample is uncertain. In nucleotides, the CDR3 is TGTGCCAGCAGTCGACAGGGGTTGAGGCAGGAGACCCAGTACTTC. Amino acids: CASSRQGLRQETQYF.